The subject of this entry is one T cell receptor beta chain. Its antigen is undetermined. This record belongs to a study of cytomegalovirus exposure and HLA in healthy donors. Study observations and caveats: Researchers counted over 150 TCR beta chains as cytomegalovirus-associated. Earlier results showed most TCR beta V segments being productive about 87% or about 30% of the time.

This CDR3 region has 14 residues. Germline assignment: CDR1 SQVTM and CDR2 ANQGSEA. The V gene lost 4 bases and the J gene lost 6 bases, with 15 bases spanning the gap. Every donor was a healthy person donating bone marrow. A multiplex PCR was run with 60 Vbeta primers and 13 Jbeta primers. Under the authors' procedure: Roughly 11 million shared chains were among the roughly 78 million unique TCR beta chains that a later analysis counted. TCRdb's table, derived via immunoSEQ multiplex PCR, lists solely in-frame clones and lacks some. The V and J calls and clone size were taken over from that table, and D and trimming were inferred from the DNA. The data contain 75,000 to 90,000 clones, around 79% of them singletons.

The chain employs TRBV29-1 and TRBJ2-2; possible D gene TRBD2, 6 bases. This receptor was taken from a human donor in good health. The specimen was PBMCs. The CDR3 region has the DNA TGCAGCGTTGTTGGGGGAGGTTTATCCGGGGAGCTGTTTTTT. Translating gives CSVVGGGLSGELFF.